Listed here is a single TCR beta chain. Methods used by the authors: Amplification of reference gene primers was used by the study to estimate nucleated cell counts. The protocol was immunoSEQ multiplex PCR, while the TCRdb copy is restricted to in-frame clones and leaves out a portion. Clonal size and the V and J genes are those of that table, whereas D and trimming came from the DNA. The table has 200,000 to 300,000 clones, about four fifths seen once. This entry is derived from a study of blood T cell repertoires in COVID-19. Germline V gene lookup returns CDR1 LGHDT and CDR2 YNNKEL (reference sequence). V was clipped by 0 bases and J by 0 bases, with 14 bases between them. The CDR3 runs to 17 residues.

The source material was peripheral blood. The V and J genes are TRBV3-1 (or the pseudogene TRBV3-2) and TRBJ1-1; weak D call: TRBD1 (6 bases). The source is a woman under 30 with acute or convalescent COVID-19. The CDR3 nucleotides read TGTGCCAGCAGCCAAGAAAGGGGGTTCGGTATGAACACTGAAGCTTTCTTT. Translating gives CASSQERGFGMNTEAFF.